These 23 T cell receptor beta chains were all obtained from the same sample, sequenced in a study of blood T cell repertoires in COVID-19. Using immunoSEQ multiplex PCR, the repertoire was profiled, and TCRdb retains in-frame clones only, with some absent. The sample holds a few hundred thousand clones, approximately 81% seen once. Input material: peripheral blood. These receptor sequences come from an elderly woman with active or convalescent COVID-19.

The chain links TRBV7-3 to TRBJ2-3; 7 bases line up with TRBD2. The germline V gene has CDR1 SGHTA and CDR2 FQGTGA. CDR3 length equals 15 residues. Trimming cost V 5 bases and J 6 bases; bases outside gene matches: 11. CDR3 nucleotides: TGTGCCAGCAGCCCCGGACTAGGACCTAGGGATACGCAGTATTTT. It translates to CASSPGLGPRDTQYF. The entire variable domain, with the rest obtained from reference TRBV7-3 and TRBJ2-3, is as follows: GAGVSQTPSNKVTEKGKYVELRCDPISGHTALYWYRQSLGQGPEFLIYFQGTGAADDSGLPNDRFFAVRPEGSVSTLKIQRTERGDSAVYLCASSPGLGPRDTQYFGPGTRLTVL.

The genes are TRBV25-1 and TRBJ1-2; no clear D gene. Trimming shortened V by 6 bases and J by 6 bases, and 17 bases separated the two germline ends. CDR3 size: 14 residues. The germline gives CDR1 MGHDK, CDR2 SYGVNS. The CDR3 region is CASRTGVSPNGYTF. The CDR3 DNA is TGTGCCAGCAGAACCGGGGTTTCGCCCAATGGCTACACCTTC.

The chain has TRBV7-2 and TRBJ2-6; no clear D. CDR1 and CDR2 from the germline V gene are SGHTA and FQGNSA. V was cut by 1 base and J by 0 bases, with 10 bases left in between. The CDR3 spans 17 residues. The CDR3: CASSLDGASSGANVLTF. DNA for the CDR3: TGTGCCAGCAGCTTAGACGGAGCGAGCTCTGGGGCCAACGTCCTGACTTTC.

The chain employs TRBV2 and TRBJ1-1, with D possibly being TRBD1 (5 bases). Trimming pared 3 bases from V and 6 bases from J, leaving 17 bases between. Germline assignment: CDR1 SNHLY and CDR2 FYNNEI. The CDR3 runs 15 residues. CDR3 nucleotides: TGTGCCAGCAGTGACGCCCCGACAGAAGGTCCTGAAGCTTTCTTT. It yields the protein CASSDAPTEGPEAFF.

The V and J genes are TRBV19 and TRBJ2-5; 13 bases fit TRBD2. Germline V gene data show CDR1 as LNHDA and CDR2 as SQIVND (reference sequence). The V segment lost 4 bases and the J segment 2 bases; nucleotides outside the gene matches: 4. The CDR3 has 16 residues. The CDR3 loop reads CASSTTSGGSQETQYF. The CDR3 DNA sequence: TGTGCCAGTAGTACGACTAGCGGGGGGTCGCAAGAGACCCAGTACTTC.

This clone was seen just once. The rearrangement uses TRBV28 and TRBJ1-1; 7 positions match TRBD1. This CDR3 contains 13 residues. The V segment lost 3 bases and the J segment 3 bases; nucleotides outside the gene matches: 1. CDR1 and CDR2 (germline): MDHEN, SYDVKM. Here the CDR3 DNA reads TGTGCCAGCAGTTTGCAGGGGGACACTGAAGCTTTCTTT. Amino acid sequence: CASSLQGDTEAFF.

CDR3 region: CASSLAGGVQPQHF. The CDR3 bases are TGTGCCAGCAGCTTAGCGGGGGGAGTTCAGCCCCAGCATTTT. The chain couples TRBV7-9 to TRBJ1-5; possibly TRBD1 for D (5 bases). Germline loops: CDR1 SEHNR, CDR2 FQNEAQ (reference sequence). The CDR3 has 14 amino acids. V dropped 0 bases and J dropped 6 bases, with 9 bases sitting between them.

The V and J genes are TRBV28 and TRBJ2-7; the match to TRBD1 covers 12 bases. J was trimmed by 7 bases and V by 11 bases; bases with no gene match: 12. The CDR3 has 14 residues. Germline V gene lookup returns CDR1 MDHEN and CDR2 SYDVKM. The CDR3 spells CASRGTGGFGEQYF. In DNA, the CDR3 is TGTGCCTCCCGGGGGACAGGGGGCTTTGGGGAGCAGTACTTC.

V usage is TRBV25-1 and J usage is TRBJ1-3, with D possibly TRBD1 on 5 matching bases. The V end was cut by 3 bases, the J end by 2 bases, with 11 bases between. CDR1 and CDR2 (germline): MGHDK, SYGVNS. This CDR3 region has 15 residues. The CDR3 sequence is CASSDRGSAGNTIYF. Here the CDR3 DNA reads TGTGCCAGCAGTGACCGGGGGTCGGCTGGAAACACCATATATTTT.

This chain joins TRBV28 and TRBJ2-1; 12 bases align to TRBD2. This CDR3 has 16 residues. Germline assignment: CDR1 MDHEN and CDR2 SYDVKM. Trimming cost V 2 bases and J 7 bases; bases outside gene matches: 6. CDR3 sequence reads: CASSLPGLAGFNEQFF. As DNA, the CDR3 is TGTGCCAGCAGTTTACCAGGACTAGCGGGATTTAATGAGCAGTTCTTC.

The gene calls are TRBV27 and TRBJ1-5, with 7 bases matching TRBD1. The CDR3 covers 13 residues. J gave up 7 bases and V 3 bases, and 3 bases lay outside the gene matches. Germline values: CDR1 MNHEY, CDR2 SMNVEV (reference sequence). The CDR3 region is CASSLTGTQPQHF. CDR3 DNA sequence: TGTGCCAGCAGTTTGACAGGGACGCAGCCCCAGCATTTT.

This sequence joins TRBV5-4 and TRBJ2-5; weak D call: TRBD2 (5 bases). Germline CDR1 and CDR2: SGHNT and YYREEE (reference sequence). The V and J ends lost 0 bases and 9 bases respectively, with 12 bases between them. This CDR3 region has 13 residues. The DNA for the CDR3 is TGTGCCAGCAGCTTGGCCGGACGGGAACCCCAGTACTTC. Its translation: CASSLAGREPQYF.

This chain connects TRBV28 to TRBJ1-3; D uncertain. In germline, CDR1 is MDHEN, CDR2 SYDVKM. This CDR3 is 13 amino acids long. Trimming cost V 5 bases and J 1 base, with 6 bases left between them. The CDR3 nucleotides read TGTGCCAGCAGTCCCCGGTCTGGAAACACCATATATTTT. This codes for CASSPRSGNTIYF.

The chain links TRBV19 to TRBJ2-6, with 8 bases identical to TRBD1. This CDR3 is built from 17 residues. In germline, CDR1 is LNHDA, CDR2 SQIVND (reference sequence). V lost 4 bases and J lost 0; bases outside the gene matches: 5. As DNA, the CDR3 is TGTGCCAGTAGTAACGGACAGGGTAGCTCTGGGGCCAACGTCCTGACTTTC. Translated, it gives CASSNGQGSSGANVLTF.

The rearrangement uses TRBV7-8 and TRBJ2-5, with 14 bases identical to TRBD2. Germline-derived CDR1 and CDR2 are SGHVS and FQNEAQ. This CDR3 region has 15 residues. Trimming took 4 bases from V and 10 from J; bases not matched to a gene: 8. The CDR3 nucleotides read TGTGCCAGCAGCTACGGACTAGCGGGGGGTGTTATCCAGTACTTC. Amino acids: CASSYGLAGGVIQYF.

The chain uses TRBV27 and TRBJ2-7, with a possible D match to TRBD2 (6 bases). The CDR3 contains 15 residues. Trimming took off 2 bases at V and 6 bases at J, with 17 bases between the two ends. The germline V gene encodes CDR1 MNHEY and CDR2 SMNVEV (reference sequence). As DNA, the CDR3 is TGTGCCAGCAGTTTAAGGGGTGCGGGAAACCCCGAGCAGTACTTC. It codes for CASSLRGAGNPEQYF.

The J gene is TRBJ1-1, the V gene TRBV5-1; D remains ambiguous. The CDR3 spans 15 residues. Looked up from germline, CDR1 is SGHRS and CDR2 is YFSETQ. V lost 1 base and J 0 bases, leaving 10 bases between the germline ends. As DNA, the CDR3 is TGCGCCAGCAGCTTGTATAACGGAGTGAACACTGAAGCTTTCTTT. Its translation is CASSLYNGVNTEAFF.

The chain uses TRBV1 and TRBJ2-1; TRBD2 was called by the table and not checked on the DNA. TRBV1 is termed a pseudogene. This CDR3 is 17 amino acids long. CDR3 in amino acids: CTSSQPASGGARNEQFF. For the CDR3, the DNA is TGCACCAGCAGCCAACCCGCTAGCGGGGGGGCCCGGAATGAGCAGTTCTTC.

The chain combines TRBV15 with TRBJ1-5, with a weak D call TRBD1 (5 bases). Germline V gene sequence: CDR1 LNHNV, CDR2 YYDKDF (reference sequence). This CDR3 comprises 15 residues. V was pared by 2 bases and J by 3 bases, with 11 bases between. The CDR3 reads CATSRLRDFNQPQHF. The DNA of the CDR3 is TGTGCCACCAGCAGACTACGGGACTTCAATCAGCCCCAGCATTTT.

V usage is TRBV30 and J usage is TRBJ2-3; 7 bases line up with TRBD2. CDR1 is GTSNPN, CDR2 SVGIG, per germline (reference sequence). V was pared by 1 base and J by 4 bases, with 2 bases of the junction left unmatched. The CDR3 loop spans 13 amino acids. The CDR3 coding sequence is TGTGCCTGGAGTGGGACTAGATCAGATACGCAGTATTTT. Its translation: CAWSGTRSDTQYF.

This clone came up a few times. The genes are TRBV29-1 and TRBJ2-3; the match to TRBD2 covers 7 bases. The CDR3 covers 14 residues. The germline V gene has CDR1 SQVTM and CDR2 ANQGSEA. The V gene end was trimmed by 5 bases and the J gene end by 4 bases; junction bases not matched to a gene: 9. For the CDR3, the DNA is TGCAGCGTTCGACTGCGGGAGATATCAGATACGCAGTATTTT. This gives the protein CSVRLREISDTQYF.

The CDR3 here is CASSPPNTIQETQYF. The CDR3 nucleotides are TGTGCCAGCTCACCACCGAACACCATACAAGAGACCCAGTACTTC. The genes are TRBV18 and TRBJ2-5; D remains unclear. V was cut by 0 bases and J by 2 bases, with 10 bases left in between. Germline V gene data show CDR1 as KGHSH and CDR2 as LQKENI. The CDR3 consists of 15 residues. The full variable domain, rest sourced from reference TRBV18 and TRBJ2-5, is NAGVMQNPRHLVRRRGQEARLRCSPMKGHSHVYWYRQLPEEGLKFMVYLQKENIIDESGMPKERFSAEFPKEGPSILRIQQVVRGDSAAYFCASSPPNTIQETQYFGPGTRLLVL.

V is TRBV7-2 and J is TRBJ2-2, with unresolved D. The CDR3 runs to 15 residues. The germline V gene has CDR1 SGHTA and CDR2 FQGNSA. V shed 6 bases and J shed 0 bases, with 11 bases lying between them. In DNA, the CDR3 is TGTGCCAGCAGATTAACGGTAGCGAACACCGGGGAGCTGTTTTTT. It is translated as CASRLTVANTGELFF. The variable domain in full, completed from reference TRBV7-2 and TRBJ2-2, reads GAGVSQSPSNKVTEKGKDVELRCDPISGHTALYWYRQSLGQGLEFLIYFQGNSAPDKSGLPSDRFSAERTGGSVSTLTIQRTQQEDSAVYLCASRLTVANTGELFFGEGSRLTVL.